This TCR beta chain was identified in a study of CD8+CD57+ T cells in acquired aplastic anemia. TCR beta VDJ and CDR3 were profiled, and genomic DNA was the template. TCRdb redid the calling of the reads with MiXCR, one entry per CDR3 protein. The repertoire holds approximately 270,000 distinct CDR3 sequences, 56% seen once, with under 8.5% in the top ten. Study conclusions and caveats: Patients and controls shared over 25 CD8+ CDR3 sequences, which appeared highly expressed in patients and within their immunodominant clones.

Trimming cost V 1 base and J 8 bases; bases outside gene matches: 4. This CDR3 comprises 13 residues. CDR1 and CDR2 (germline): SGHVS, FQNEAQ. This clonotype was detected a few times. Antigen: not known. The sequencing sample was made of sorted CD4+, CD8+, or CD8+CD57+ T cells (not recorded which) from PBMCs. The chain carries TRBV7-8 and TRBJ1-1; 7 nucleotides line up with TRBD1. The clonotype originates from a human donor with severe aplastic anemia or a healthy control (not recorded which). The CDR3 DNA follows: TGTGCCAGCAGCTTAGTTCGACAGGGCGAAGCTTTCTTT. Protein: CASSLVRQGEAFF.